Each of the 15 T cell receptor beta chains below was sequenced from the same sample in a study of blood T cell repertoires in COVID-19. Profiled with immunoSEQ multiplex PCR; TCRdb holds only in-frame clones, not every one. The sample has some 170,000 clones, 80% to 90% seen once; the top ten hold 3.5% to 4%. Material for sequencing was peripheral blood. All receptors come from a woman aged 60-75 years who had recovered from COVID-19.

The chain combines TRBV19 with TRBJ2-3; 8 nucleotides align to TRBD2. V was pared by 6 bases and J by 6 bases, with 8 bases of the junction left unmatched. Germline-derived CDR1 and CDR2 are LNHDA and SQIVND (reference sequence). This CDR3 region has 14 residues. Here the CDR3 reads CASSVVAGPDTQYF. The DNA of the CDR3 is TGTGCCAGTAGCGTTGTAGCGGGGCCGGATACGCAGTATTTT.

The V gene is TRBV11-2, the J gene TRBJ2-7, with 8 bases lining up with TRBD1. The CDR3 totals 14 residues. The V and J ends lost 5 bases and 3 bases, in that order; junction bases with no gene match: 6. The germline V gene has CDR1 SGHAT and CDR2 FQNNGV. DNA for the CDR3: TGTGCCAGCAGCCCTACCGGGACAGGCTACGAGCAGTACTTC. It yields the protein CASSPTGTGYEQYF.

V usage is TRBV5-1 and J usage is TRBJ2-5, with TRBD1 identical over 8 bases. Germline lookup yields CDR1 SGHRS and CDR2 YFSETQ. With V trimmed by 4 bases and J by 2 bases, 7 bases remained unmatched. The CDR3 spans 15 residues. As DNA, the CDR3 is TGCGCCAGCAGCGTCGCCGGGACAGGACAAGAGACCCAGTACTTC. Its translation: CASSVAGTGQETQYF.

This chain joins TRBV2 and TRBJ2-3, with D perhaps matching TRBD1 (5 bases). Germline values: CDR1 SNHLY, CDR2 FYNNEI. CDR3 length equals 12 residues. V was cut by 8 bases and J by 3 bases, with 9 bases left in between. DNA of the CDR3: TGTGCCAGCGCGCAGGGAACAGATACGCAGTATTTT. Translated, it gives CASAQGTDTQYF.

The V gene is TRBV5-1, the J gene TRBJ2-5; D may be TRBD1 (7 bases). V lost 4 bases and J lost 7, with 17 bases in between. The CDR3 loop spans 14 amino acids. Germline V gives CDR1 SGHRS, CDR2 YFSETQ. This CDR3 is CASSMDRPGGTQYF. The CDR3 bases are TGCGCCAGCAGCATGGACAGGCCCGGGGGGACCCAGTACTTC.

The chain carries TRBV6-5 and TRBJ1-6; TRBD1 matches 9 bases. CDR3 length: 14 residues. Germline assignment: CDR1 MNHEY and CDR2 SVGAGI. V lost 6 bases and J lost 7; bases outside the gene matches: 4. The CDR3 coding sequence is TGTGCCAGCAGGTACGGGACAGGGAATTCACCCCTCCACTTT. Protein: CASRYGTGNSPLHF.

The genes are TRBV29-1 and TRBJ2-7; TRBD2 might be the D (6 bases). The CDR3 contains 13 residues. Per germline, CDR1 SQVTM and CDR2 ANQGSEA. Trimming took 2 bases from V and 7 from J, leaving 15 bases between them. As DNA, the CDR3 is TGCAGCGTTGAAATTGTGCACGGGGGAGAGCAGTACTTC. Its translation is CSVEIVHGGEQYF.

The rearrangement uses TRBV11-1 and TRBJ1-2, with 7 bases that match TRBD1. After removal of 4 bases from V and 12 bases from J, the junction contained 11 bases not matched to a gene. The germline V gene encodes CDR1 SGHAT and CDR2 FQDESV (reference sequence). The CDR3 contains 13 residues. The CDR3: CASSWTGTMDNTF. As DNA, the CDR3 is TGTGCCAGCAGCTGGACAGGCACCATGGACAACACCTTC. Full variable domain (remainder filled in from reference TRBV11-1 and TRBJ1-2): EAEVAQSPRYKITEKSQAVAFWCDPISGHATLYWYRQILGQGPELLVQFQDESVVDDSQLPKDRFSAERLKGVDSTLKIQPAELGDSAMYLCASSWTGTMDNTFGSGTRLTVV.

The chain links TRBV7-6 to TRBJ1-1, with 7 bases lining up with TRBD1. This CDR3 has 15 residues. With 1 base clipped from V and 3 bases from J, the junction kept 5 bases outside the gene matches. The germline CDR1 and CDR2 sequences are SGHVS and FNYEAQ. Here the CDR3 reads CASSLGAQGHTEAFF. CDR3 sequence (DNA): TGTGCCAGCAGCTTAGGGGCACAGGGGCACACTGAAGCTTTCTTT.

The chain couples TRBV11-3 to TRBJ1-1; D ambiguous. Trimming removed 2 bases at V and 1 base at J, with 8 bases between. The CDR3 loop spans 14 amino acids. In germline, CDR1 is SGHNT, CDR2 YENEEA. The CDR3 spells CASSLTPGNTEAFF. The CDR3 nucleotides are TGTGCCAGCAGCTTAACCCCGGGGAACACTGAAGCTTTCTTT.

This sequence joins TRBV19 and TRBJ1-1; D is unresolved. The germline V gene encodes CDR1 LNHDA and CDR2 SQIVND (reference sequence). V was shortened by 7 bases and J by 2 bases, with 14 bases between the two germline ends. The CDR3 runs to 14 residues. CDR3 region: CASNPGPRNTEAFF. The CDR3 DNA follows: TGTGCCAGTAACCCGGGTCCAAGAAACACTGAAGCTTTCTTT.

V is TRBV10-3 and J is TRBJ2-5; 10 nucleotides align to TRBD1. The V and J ends lost 5 bases and 0 bases, in that order; junction bases with no gene match: 9. Germline-derived CDR1 and CDR2 are ENHRY and SYGVKD. The CDR3 extends over 17 amino acids. DNA for the CDR3: TGTGCCATCAGTCCGGGACAGGGGACAGGGGACCAAGAGACCCAGTACTTC. Protein sequence: CAISPGQGTGDQETQYF.

The chain couples TRBV19 to TRBJ1-6, with a weak D call TRBD1 (6 bases). The germline V gene encodes CDR1 LNHDA and CDR2 SQIVND (reference sequence). V shed 0 bases and J shed 8 bases, with 11 bases lying between them. There are 15 residues in the CDR3. The CDR3 region has the DNA TGTGCCAGTAGTATAGACAGACAGGTGGATTCACCCCTCCACTTT. As protein: CASSIDRQVDSPLHF.

V gene TRBV5-4 combines with J gene TRBJ2-7, with TRBD1 identical over 9 bases. The CDR3 sequence is 15 residues long. V lost 5 bases and J lost 3; bases outside the gene matches: 9. Germline lookup yields CDR1 SGHNT and CDR2 YYREEE (reference sequence). CDR3 protein: CASSRQGEFLYEQYF. Here the CDR3 DNA reads TGTGCCAGCAGTCGACAGGGGGAGTTTCTCTACGAGCAGTACTTC.

The rearrangement uses TRBV29-1 and TRBJ2-2; 7 nucleotides match TRBD1. Losses at the gene ends were 3 bases for V and 1 base for J; bases not matched to a gene: 8. Germline assignment: CDR1 SQVTM and CDR2 ANQGSEA. CDR3 length: 16 residues. The CDR3 DNA is TGCAGCGTTGACCGAGGGGGCGGAAAGAACACCGGGGAGCTGTTTTTT. It translates to CSVDRGGGKNTGELFF.